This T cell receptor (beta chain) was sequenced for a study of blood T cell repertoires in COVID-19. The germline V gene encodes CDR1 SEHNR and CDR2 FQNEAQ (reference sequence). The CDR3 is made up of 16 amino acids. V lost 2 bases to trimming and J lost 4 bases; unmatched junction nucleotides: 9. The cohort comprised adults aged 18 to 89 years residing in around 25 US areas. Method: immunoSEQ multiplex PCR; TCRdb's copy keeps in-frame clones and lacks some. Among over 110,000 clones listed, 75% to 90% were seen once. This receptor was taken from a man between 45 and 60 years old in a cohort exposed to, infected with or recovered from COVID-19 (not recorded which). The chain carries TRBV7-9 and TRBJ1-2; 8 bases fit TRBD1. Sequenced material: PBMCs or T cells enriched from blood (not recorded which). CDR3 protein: CASSLPQGALSYGYTF. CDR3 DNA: TGTGCCAGCAGCTTACCTCAGGGGGCTTTGTCCTATGGCTACACCTTC.